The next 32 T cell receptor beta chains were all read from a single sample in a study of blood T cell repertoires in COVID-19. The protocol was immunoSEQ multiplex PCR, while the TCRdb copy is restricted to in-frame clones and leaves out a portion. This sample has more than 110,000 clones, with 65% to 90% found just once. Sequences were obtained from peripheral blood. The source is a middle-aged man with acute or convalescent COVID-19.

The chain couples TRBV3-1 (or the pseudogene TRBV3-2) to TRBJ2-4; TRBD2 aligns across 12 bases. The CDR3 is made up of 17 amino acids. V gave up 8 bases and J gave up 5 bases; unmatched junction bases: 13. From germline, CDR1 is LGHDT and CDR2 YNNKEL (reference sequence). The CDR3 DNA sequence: TGTGCCAGCGGGGGGGGTACTAGCGGGAGGCGGGAAAACATTCAGTACTTC. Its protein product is CASGGGTSGRRENIQYF.

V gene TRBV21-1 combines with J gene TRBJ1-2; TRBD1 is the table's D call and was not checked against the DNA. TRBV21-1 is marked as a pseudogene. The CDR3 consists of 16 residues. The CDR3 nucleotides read TGTGCCAGCAGTAAGGCCGGGACAGCAGTTGCCGATGGCTACACCTTC. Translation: CASSKAGTAVADGYTF.

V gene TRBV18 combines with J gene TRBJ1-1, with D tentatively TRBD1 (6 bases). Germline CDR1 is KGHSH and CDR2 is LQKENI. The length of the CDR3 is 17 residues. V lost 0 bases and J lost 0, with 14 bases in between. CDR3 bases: TGTGCCAGCTCACCACCCCCGTGGACAGACATGAACACTGAAGCTTTCTTT. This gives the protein CASSPPPWTDMNTEAFF. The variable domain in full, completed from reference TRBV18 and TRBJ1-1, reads NAGVMQNPRHLVRRRGQEARLRCSPMKGHSHVYWYRQLPEEGLKFMVYLQKENIIDESGMPKERFSAEFPKEGPSILRIQQVVRGDSAAYFCASSPPPWTDMNTEAFFGQGTRLTVV.

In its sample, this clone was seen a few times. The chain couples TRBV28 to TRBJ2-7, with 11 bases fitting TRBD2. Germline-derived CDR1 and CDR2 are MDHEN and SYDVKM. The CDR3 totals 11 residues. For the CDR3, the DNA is TGTGTTAGCGGGAGGGAGGACGAGCAGTACTTC. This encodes CVSGREDEQYF. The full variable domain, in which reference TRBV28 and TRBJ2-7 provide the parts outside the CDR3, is DVKVTQSSRYLVKRTGEKVFLECVQDMDHENMFWYRQDPGLGLRLIYFSYDVKMKEKGDIPEGYSVSREKKERFSLILESASTNQTSMYLCVSGREDEQYFGPGTRLTVT.

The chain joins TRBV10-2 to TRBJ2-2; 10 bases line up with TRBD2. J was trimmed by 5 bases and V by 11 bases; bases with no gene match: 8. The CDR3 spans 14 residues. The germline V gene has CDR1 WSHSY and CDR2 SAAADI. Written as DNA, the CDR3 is TGCGCCGGTTCAGCGGGAGGGGGAACCGGGGAGCTGTTTTTT. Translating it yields CAGSAGGGTGELFF.

The CDR3 protein is CASSITASGRADEQFF. The CDR3 DNA follows: TGTGCCAGTAGTATTACGGCTAGCGGGAGGGCGGATGAGCAGTTCTTC. This chain uses TRBV19 with TRBJ2-1, with 12 bases matching TRBD2. In germline, CDR1 is LNHDA, CDR2 SQIVND (reference sequence). The CDR3 is 16 amino acids. The V segment lost 3 bases and the J segment 8 bases; nucleotides outside the gene matches: 8.

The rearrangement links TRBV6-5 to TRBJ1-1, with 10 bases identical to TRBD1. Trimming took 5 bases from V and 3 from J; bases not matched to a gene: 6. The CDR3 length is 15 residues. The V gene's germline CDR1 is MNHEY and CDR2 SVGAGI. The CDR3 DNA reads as TGTGCCAGCAGTCCCCGGGGGACAGGGGACACTGAAGCTTTCTTT. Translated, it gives CASSPRGTGDTEAFF.

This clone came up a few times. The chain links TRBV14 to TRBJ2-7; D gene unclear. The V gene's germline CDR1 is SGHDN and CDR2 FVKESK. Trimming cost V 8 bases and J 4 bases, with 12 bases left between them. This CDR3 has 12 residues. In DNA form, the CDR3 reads TGTGCCAGCGGGTGGAGTTCTTACGAGCAGTACTTC. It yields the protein CASGWSSYEQYF.

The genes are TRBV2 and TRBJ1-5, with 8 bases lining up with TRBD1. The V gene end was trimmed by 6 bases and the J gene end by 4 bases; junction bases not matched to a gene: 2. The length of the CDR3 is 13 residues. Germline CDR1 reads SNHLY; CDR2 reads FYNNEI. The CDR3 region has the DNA TGTGCCAGCAGCGGGACAGGAAATCAGCCCCAGCATTTT. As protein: CASSGTGNQPQHF.

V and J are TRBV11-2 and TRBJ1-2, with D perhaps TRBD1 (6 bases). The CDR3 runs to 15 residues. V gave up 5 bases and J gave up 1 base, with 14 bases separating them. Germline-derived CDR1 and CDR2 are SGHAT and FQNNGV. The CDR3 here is CASSTDRFYNYGYTF. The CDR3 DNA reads TGTGCCAGCAGCACCGACAGGTTTTATAACTATGGCTACACCTTC.

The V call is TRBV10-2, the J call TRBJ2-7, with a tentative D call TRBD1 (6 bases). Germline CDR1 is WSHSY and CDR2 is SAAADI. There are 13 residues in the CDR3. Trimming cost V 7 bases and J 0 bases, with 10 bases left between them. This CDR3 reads CASMDSRSYEQYF. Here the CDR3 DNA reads TGCGCCAGCATGGACAGCCGCTCCTACGAGCAGTACTTC.

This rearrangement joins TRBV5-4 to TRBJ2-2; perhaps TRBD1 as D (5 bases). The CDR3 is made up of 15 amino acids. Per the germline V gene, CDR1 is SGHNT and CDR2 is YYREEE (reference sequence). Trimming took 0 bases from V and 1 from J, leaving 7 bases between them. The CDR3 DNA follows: TGTGCCAGCAGCTTGGGGACACTGAACACCGGGGAGCTGTTTTTT. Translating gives CASSLGTLNTGELFF.

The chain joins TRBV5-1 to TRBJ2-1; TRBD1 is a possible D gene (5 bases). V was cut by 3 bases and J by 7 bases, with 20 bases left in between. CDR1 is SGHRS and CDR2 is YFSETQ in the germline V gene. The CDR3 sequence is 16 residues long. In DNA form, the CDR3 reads TGCGCCAGCAGCTCCTCAGCGATACTGGGGCCGAATGAGCAGTTCTTC. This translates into CASSSSAILGPNEQFF.

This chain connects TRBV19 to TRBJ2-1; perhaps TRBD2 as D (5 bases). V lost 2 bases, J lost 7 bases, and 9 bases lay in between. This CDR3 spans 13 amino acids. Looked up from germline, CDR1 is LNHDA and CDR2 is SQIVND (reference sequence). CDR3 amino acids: CASSITGGNEQFF. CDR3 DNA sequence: TGTGCCAGTAGTATAACCGGAGGTAATGAGCAGTTCTTC.

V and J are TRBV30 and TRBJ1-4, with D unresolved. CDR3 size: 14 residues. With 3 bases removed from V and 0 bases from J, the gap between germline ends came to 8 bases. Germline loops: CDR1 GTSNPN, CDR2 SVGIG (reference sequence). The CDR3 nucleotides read TGTGCCTGGAGCGGAGCTGCAACTAATGAAAAACTGTTTTTT. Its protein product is CAWSGAATNEKLFF.

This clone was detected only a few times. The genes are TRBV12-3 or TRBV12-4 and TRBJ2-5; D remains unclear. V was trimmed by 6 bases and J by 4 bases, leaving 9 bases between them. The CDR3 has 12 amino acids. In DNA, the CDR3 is TGTGCCAGCAGCTCAACTGGAGAGACCCAGTACTTC. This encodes CASSSTGETQYF.

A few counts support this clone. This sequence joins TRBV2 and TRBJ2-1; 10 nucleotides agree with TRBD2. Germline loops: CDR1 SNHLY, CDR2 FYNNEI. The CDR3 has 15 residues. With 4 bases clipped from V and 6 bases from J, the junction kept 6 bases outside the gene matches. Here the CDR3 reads CASSGLLAGVNEQFF. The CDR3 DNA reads TGTGCCAGCAGTGGACTTCTAGCGGGGGTCAATGAGCAGTTCTTC. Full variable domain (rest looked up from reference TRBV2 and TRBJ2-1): EPEVTQTPSHQVTQMGQEVILRCVPISNHLYFYWYRQILGQKVEFLVSFYNNEISEKSEIFDDQFSVERPDGSNFTLKIRSTKLEDSAMYFCASSGLLAGVNEQFFGPGTRLTVL.

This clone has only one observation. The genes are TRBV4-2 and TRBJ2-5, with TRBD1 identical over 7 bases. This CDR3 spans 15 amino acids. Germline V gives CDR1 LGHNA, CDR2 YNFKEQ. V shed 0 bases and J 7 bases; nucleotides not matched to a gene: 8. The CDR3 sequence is CASSQDLRRQGTQYF. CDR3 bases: TGTGCCAGCAGCCAAGATTTACGGCGACAGGGGACCCAGTACTTC.

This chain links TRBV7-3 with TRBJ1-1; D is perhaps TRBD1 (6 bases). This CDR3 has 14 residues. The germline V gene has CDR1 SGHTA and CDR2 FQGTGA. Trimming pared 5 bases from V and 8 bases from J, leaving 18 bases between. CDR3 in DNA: TGTGCCAGCAGCCACTCAGGGTTTCAGGGGGAAGCTTTCTTT. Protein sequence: CASSHSGFQGEAFF.

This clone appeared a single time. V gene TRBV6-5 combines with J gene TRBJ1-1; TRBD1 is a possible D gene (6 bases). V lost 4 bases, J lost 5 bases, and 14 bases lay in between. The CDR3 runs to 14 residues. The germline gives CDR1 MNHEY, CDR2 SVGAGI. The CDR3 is CASSSTQGGTEAFF. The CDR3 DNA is TGTGCCAGCAGTTCCACACAGGGTGGGACTGAAGCTTTCTTT.

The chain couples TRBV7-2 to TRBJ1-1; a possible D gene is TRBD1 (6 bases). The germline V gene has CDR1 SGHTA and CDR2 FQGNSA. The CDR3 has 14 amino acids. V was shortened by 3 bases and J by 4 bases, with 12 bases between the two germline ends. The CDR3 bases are TGTGCCAGCAGCTTGGGGGCAGGGGTCACTGAAGCTTTCTTT. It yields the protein CASSLGAGVTEAFF.

CDR3 residues: CATGTGPQETQYF. DNA for the CDR3: TGTGCCACCGGGACAGGGCCCCAAGAGACCCAGTACTTC. The V and J genes are TRBV10-3 and TRBJ2-5; 9 nucleotides line up with TRBD1. Unmatched junction bases numbered 4, after V lost 10 bases and J lost 1 base. The CDR3 totals 13 residues. Germline loops: CDR1 ENHRY, CDR2 SYGVKD.

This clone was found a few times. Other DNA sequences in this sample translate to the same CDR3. The CDR3 sequence: CASSLASGSSYEQYF. In DNA form, the CDR3 reads TGTGCCAGCAGCTTAGCTAGCGGGAGTAGCTACGAGCAGTACTTC. J is TRBJ2-7 and V is TRBV11-2, with 10 positions matching TRBD2. CDR1 and CDR2 from the germline V gene are SGHAT and FQNNGV. V was pared by 1 base and J by 3 bases, with 3 bases of the junction left unmatched. The CDR3 has 15 amino acids.

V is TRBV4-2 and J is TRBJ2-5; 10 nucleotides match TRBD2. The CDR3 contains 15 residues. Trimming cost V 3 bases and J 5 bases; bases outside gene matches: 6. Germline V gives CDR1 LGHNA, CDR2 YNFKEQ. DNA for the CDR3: TGTGCCAGCAGCCACGGGACTAGCGAGGCGGAGACCCAGTACTTC. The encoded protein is CASSHGTSEAETQYF.

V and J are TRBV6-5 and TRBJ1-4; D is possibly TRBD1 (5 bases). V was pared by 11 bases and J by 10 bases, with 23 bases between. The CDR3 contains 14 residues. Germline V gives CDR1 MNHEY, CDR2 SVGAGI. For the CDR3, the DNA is TGTGCCGGACCTACAGGAGACGTTTGCATAAAACTGTTTTTT. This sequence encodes CAGPTGDVCIKLFF.

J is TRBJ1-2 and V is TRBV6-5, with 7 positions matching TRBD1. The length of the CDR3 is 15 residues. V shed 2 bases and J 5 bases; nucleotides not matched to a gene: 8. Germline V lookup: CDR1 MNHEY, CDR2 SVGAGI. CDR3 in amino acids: CASSYGPNRGYGYTF. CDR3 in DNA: TGTGCCAGCAGTTACGGTCCTAACAGGGGATATGGCTACACCTTC.

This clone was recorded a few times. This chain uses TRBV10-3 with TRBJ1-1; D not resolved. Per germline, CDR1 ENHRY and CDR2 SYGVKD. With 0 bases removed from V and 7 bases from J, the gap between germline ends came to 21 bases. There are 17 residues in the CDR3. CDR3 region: CAISESRAGIVPNEAFF. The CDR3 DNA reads TGTGCCATCAGTGAGTCGAGAGCCGGGATTGTCCCGAATGAAGCTTTCTTT.

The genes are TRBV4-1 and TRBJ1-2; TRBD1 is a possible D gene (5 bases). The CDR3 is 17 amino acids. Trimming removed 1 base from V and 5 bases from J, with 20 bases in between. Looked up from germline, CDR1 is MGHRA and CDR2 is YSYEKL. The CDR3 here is CASSQGLRGQGNYGYTF. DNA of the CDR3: TGCGCCAGCAGCCAAGGGCTAAGGGGCCAGGGAAATTATGGCTACACCTTC.

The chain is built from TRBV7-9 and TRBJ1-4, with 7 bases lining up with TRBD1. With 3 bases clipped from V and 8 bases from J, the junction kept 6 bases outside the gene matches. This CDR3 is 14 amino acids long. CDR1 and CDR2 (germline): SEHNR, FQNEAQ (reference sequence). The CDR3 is CASSFPGGFEKLFF. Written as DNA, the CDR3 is TGTGCCAGCAGCTTTCCAGGGGGTTTCGAAAAACTGTTTTTT.

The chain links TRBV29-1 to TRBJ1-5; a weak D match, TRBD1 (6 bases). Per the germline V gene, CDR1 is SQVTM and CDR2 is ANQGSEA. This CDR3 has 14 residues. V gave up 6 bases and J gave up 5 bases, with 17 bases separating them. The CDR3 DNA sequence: TGCAGCGTAGTTCCCAGGGGTGGTCATCAGCCCCAGCATTTT. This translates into CSVVPRGGHQPQHF.

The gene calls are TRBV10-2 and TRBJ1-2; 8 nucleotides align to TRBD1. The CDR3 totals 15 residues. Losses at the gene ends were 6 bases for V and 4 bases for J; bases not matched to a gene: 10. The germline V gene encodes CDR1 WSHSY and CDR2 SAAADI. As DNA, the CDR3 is TGCGCCAGCAGCGACAGGACAGGGTGGGGCTATGGCTACACCTTC. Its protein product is CASSDRTGWGYGYTF.

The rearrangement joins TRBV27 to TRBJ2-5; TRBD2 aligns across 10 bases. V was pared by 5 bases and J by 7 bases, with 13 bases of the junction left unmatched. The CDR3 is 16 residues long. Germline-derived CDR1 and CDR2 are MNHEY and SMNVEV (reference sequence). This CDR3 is CASSPGVAGGLGTQYF. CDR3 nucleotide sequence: TGTGCCAGCAGTCCTGGGGTAGCGGGGGGCCTTGGGACCCAGTACTTC.